What follows is one T cell receptor beta chain and its context. The length of the CDR3 is 16 residues. The germline gives CDR1 SGHAT, CDR2 FQNNGV. V was shortened by 0 bases and J by 6 bases, with 18 bases between the two germline ends. This sample was included in a study of blood T cell repertoires in COVID-19. Across the whole study: Specimens from acute and convalescent COVID-19 originated in the United States, Italy and Spain. From T cells, B-cell-depleted T cells, or PBMCs came the material, which was cDNA or gDNA.

In the source study's methods: Amplifying reference gene primers gave estimates of nucleated cell counts. Generated by immunoSEQ multiplex PCR, the TCRdb table keeps only in-frame clones and is missing some. The DNA was the basis for D and trimming; V, J and clone size are from that table. This table has approximately 47,000 clones, 80% to 90% appearing once. This chain uses TRBV11-2 with TRBJ2-7; D gene ambiguous. This TCR was sampled from a human donor with active COVID-19. The donor label of this sample is uncertain. The sample was peripheral blood. As DNA, the CDR3 is TGTGCCAGCAGCTTAGATATGGGCCTCGCGCCCCGCGAGCAGTACTTC. It is translated as CASSLDMGLAPREQYF.